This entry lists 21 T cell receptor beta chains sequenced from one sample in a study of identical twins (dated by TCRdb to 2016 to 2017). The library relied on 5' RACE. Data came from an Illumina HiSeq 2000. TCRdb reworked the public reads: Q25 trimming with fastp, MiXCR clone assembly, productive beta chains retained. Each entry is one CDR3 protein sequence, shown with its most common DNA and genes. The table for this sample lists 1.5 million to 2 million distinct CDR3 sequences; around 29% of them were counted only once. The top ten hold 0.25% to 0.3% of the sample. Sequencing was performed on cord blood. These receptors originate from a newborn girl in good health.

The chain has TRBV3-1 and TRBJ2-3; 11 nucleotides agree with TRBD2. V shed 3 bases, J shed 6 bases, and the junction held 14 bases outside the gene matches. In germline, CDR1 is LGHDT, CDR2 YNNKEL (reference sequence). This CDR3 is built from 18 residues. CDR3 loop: CASSHETRLAGRPDTQYF. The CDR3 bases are TGTGCCAGCAGCCACGAAACCAGACTAGCGGGACGTCCGGATACGCAGTATTTT.

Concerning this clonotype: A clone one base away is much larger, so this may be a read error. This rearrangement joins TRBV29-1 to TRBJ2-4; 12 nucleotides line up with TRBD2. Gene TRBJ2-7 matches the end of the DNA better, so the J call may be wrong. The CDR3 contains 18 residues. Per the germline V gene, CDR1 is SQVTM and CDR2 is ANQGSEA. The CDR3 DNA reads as TGCAGCGTTAGGGCCCCGACTAGCGGGAGATATTGTGGGGACGAGCAGTACTTC. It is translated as CSVRAPTSGRYCGDEQYF.

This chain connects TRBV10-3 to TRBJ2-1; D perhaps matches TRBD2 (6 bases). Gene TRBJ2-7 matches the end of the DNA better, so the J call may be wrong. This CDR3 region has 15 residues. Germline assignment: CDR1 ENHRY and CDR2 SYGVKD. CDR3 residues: CAISDAGRGYNEQYF. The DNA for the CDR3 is TGTGCCATCAGTGACGCGGGACGAGGCTACAATGAGCAGTACTTC.

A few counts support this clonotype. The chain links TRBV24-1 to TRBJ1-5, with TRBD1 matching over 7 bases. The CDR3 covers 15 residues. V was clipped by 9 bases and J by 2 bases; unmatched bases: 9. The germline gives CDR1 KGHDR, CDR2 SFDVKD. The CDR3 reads CATAARGVGNQPQHF. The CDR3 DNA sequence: TGTGCCACCGCGGCCAGGGGGGTAGGCAATCAGCCCCAGCATTTT.

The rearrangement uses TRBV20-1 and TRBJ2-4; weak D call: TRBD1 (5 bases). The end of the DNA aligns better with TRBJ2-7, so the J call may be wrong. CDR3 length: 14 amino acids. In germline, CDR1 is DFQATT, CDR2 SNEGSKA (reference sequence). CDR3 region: CSARDWVTVYEQYF. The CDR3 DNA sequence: TGCAGTGCTAGAGATTGGGTGACAGTTTACGAGCAGTACTTC.

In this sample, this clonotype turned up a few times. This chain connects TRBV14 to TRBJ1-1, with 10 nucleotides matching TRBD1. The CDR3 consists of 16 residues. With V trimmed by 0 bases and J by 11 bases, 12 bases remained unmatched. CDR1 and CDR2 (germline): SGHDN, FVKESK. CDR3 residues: CASSQDLRQGAPRAFF. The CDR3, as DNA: TGTGCCAGCAGCCAAGATCTTCGACAGGGGGCCCCCAGGGCTTTCTTT.

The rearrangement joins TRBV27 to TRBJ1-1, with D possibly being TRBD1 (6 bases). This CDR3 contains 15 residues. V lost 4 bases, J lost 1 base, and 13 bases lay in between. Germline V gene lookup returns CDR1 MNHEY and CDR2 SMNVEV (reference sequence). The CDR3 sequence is CASSYRNRANTEAFF. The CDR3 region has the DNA TGTGCCAGCAGTTACAGAAACAGGGCGAACACTGAAGCTTTCTTT.

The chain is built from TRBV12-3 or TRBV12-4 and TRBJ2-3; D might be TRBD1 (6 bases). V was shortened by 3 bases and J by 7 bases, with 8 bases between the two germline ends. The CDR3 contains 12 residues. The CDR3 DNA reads TGTGCCAGCAGTTTTCAGGGGCATACGCAGTATTTT. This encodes CASSFQGHTQYF.

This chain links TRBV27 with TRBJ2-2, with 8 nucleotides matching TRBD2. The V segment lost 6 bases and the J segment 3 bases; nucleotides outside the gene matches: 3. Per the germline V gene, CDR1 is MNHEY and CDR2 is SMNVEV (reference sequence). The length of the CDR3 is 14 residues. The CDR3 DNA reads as TGTGCCAGCAGAGCGGGGGCCTACACCGGGGAGCTGTTTTTT. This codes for CASRAGAYTGELFF.

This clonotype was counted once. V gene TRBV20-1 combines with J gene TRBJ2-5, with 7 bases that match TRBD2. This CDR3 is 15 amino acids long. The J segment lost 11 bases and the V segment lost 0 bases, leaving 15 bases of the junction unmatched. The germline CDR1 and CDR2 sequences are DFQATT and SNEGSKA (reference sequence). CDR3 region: CSARDRQRGYNEQYF. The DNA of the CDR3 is TGCAGTGCTAGAGATAGGCAGCGGGGATACAATGAGCAGTACTTC.

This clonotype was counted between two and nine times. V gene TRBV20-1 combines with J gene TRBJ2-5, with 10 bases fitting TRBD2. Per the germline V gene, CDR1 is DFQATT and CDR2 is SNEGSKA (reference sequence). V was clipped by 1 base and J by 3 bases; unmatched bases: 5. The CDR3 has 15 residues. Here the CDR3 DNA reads TGCAGTGCTAGAGTCCTTCTAGCGGGGGAAGAGACCCAGTACTTC. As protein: CSARVLLAGEETQYF.

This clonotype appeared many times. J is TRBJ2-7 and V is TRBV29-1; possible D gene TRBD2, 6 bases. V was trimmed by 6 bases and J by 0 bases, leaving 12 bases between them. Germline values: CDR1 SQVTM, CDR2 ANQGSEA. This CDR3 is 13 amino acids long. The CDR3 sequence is CSVGTVHSYEQYF. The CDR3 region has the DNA TGCAGCGTCGGGACTGTTCACTCCTACGAGCAGTACTTC.

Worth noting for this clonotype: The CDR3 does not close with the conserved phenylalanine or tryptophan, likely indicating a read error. The CDR3: CASSLLTPFGREGAFQETQYL. CDR3 in DNA: TGTGCCAGCAGCCTCCTTACCCCCTTTGGGAGGGAGGGGGCCTTCCAAGAGACCCAGTACTTA. This rearrangement joins TRBV4-2 to TRBJ2-5; D assignment may be TRBD1 or TRBD2 (7 bases each). This CDR3 spans 21 amino acids. The V gene lost 4 bases and the J gene lost 1 base, with 31 bases spanning the gap. The V gene's germline CDR1 is LGHNA and CDR2 YNFKEQ.

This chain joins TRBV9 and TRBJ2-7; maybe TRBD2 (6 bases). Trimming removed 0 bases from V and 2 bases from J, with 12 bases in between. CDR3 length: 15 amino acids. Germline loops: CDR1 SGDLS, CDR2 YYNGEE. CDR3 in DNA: TGTGCCAGCAGCGTAGCAATGGCGGGAACCTACGAGCAGTACTTC. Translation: CASSVAMAGTYEQYF.

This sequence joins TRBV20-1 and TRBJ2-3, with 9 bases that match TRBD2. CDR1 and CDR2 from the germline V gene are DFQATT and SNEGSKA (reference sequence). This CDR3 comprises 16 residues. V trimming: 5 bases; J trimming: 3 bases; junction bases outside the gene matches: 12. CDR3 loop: CSADLTRGGATDTQYF. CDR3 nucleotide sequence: TGCAGTGCTGATCTGACTCGCGGGGGGGCGACAGATACGCAGTATTTT.

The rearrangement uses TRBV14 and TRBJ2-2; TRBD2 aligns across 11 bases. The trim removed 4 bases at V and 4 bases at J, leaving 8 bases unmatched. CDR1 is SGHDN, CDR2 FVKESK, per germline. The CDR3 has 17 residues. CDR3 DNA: TGTGCCAGCAGCCTAAAAGTCCTAGCGGGAGGCACCGGGGAGCTGTTTTTT. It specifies CASSLKVLAGGTGELFF.

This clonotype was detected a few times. CDR3 region: CASSPVGGGETQYF. The CDR3 coding sequence is TGTGCCAGCAGTCCAGTAGGAGGGGGAGAGACCCAGTACTTC. The chain recombines TRBV27 with TRBJ2-5; the D call may be TRBD1 or TRBD2 (6 bases each). Trimming shortened V by 5 bases and J by 4 bases, and 14 bases separated the two germline ends. Germline CDR1 MNHEY, CDR2 SMNVEV (reference sequence). The CDR3 is made up of 14 amino acids.

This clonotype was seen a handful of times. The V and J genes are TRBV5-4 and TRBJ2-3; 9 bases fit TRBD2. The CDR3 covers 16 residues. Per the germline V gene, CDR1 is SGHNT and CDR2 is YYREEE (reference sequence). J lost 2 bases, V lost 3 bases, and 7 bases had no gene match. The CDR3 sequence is CASSSAQRGVTDTQYF. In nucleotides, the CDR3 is TGTGCCAGCAGCTCGGCCCAGCGGGGGGTCACAGATACGCAGTATTTT. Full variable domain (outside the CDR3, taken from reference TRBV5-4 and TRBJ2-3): ETGVTQSPTHLIKTRGQQVTLRCSSQSGHNTVSWYQQALGQGPQFIFQYYREEENGRGNFPPRFSGLQFPNYSSELNVNALELDDSALYLCASSSAQRGVTDTQYFGPGTRLTVL.

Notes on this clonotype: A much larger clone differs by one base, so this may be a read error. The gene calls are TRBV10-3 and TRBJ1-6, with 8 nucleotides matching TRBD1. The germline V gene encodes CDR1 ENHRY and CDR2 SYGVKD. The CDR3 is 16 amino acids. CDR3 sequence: CAISPFPSGQAEPPHF. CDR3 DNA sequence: TGTGCCATCAGCCCCTTCCCGTCGGGACAGGCCGAACCCCCCCACTTT.

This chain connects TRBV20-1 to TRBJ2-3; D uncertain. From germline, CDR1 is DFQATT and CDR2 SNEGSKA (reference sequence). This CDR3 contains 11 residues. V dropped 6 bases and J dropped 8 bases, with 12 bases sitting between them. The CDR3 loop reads CSARSSVTQYF. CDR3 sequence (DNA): TGCAGTGCCCGATCGTCAGTTACGCAGTATTTT.

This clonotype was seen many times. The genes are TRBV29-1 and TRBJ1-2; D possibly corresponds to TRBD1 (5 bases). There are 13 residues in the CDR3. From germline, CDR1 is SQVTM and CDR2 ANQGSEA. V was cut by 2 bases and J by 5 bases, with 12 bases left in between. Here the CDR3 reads CSVETGSLYGYTF. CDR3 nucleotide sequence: TGCAGCGTTGAAACAGGATCCCTGTATGGCTACACCTTC.